The T cell receptor (beta chain) described here comes from a study of blood T cell repertoires in COVID-19. The germline V gene has CDR1 SGHNT and CDR2 YYREEE (reference sequence). J gave up 5 bases and V 1 base, and 10 bases lay outside the gene matches. CDR3 length: 18 amino acids. Authors' processing steps: Using reference gene primer amplification, nucleated cell counts were estimated. TCRdb keeps only in-frame clones here, not all; method: immunoSEQ multiplex PCR. The V and J calls and the clone size are those of that table, but D and trimming were determined from the DNA. Of tens of thousands of clones listed, more than 85% were seen once; the top ten hold approximately 4.8%.

This TCR was recovered from a woman in her sixties or seventies with active COVID-19. The chain has TRBV5-4 and TRBJ2-3; 13 nucleotides match TRBD2. Sequencing used peripheral blood. DNA for the CDR3: TGTGCCAGCAGCTTGATGACTAGCGGGAGGAGGACGGGAGATACGCAGTATTTT. Translated: CASSLMTSGRRTGDTQYF. The full variable domain, in which reference TRBV5-4 and TRBJ2-3 provide the parts outside the CDR3, is ETGVTQSPTHLIKTRGQQVTLRCSSQSGHNTVSWYQQALGQGPQFIFQYYREEENGRGNFPPRFSGLQFPNYSSELNVNALELDDSALYLCASSLMTSGRRTGDTQYFGPGTRLTVL.